Listed here are 27 T cell receptor beta chains from one sample, sequenced in a study of OX40 agonist ivuxolimab in advanced cancers. Library generation was performed with the immunoSEQ multiplex PCR assay. TCRdb mirrors the immuneACCESS table, restricted to in-frame sequences. Some clones are absent from its copies; in checked studies, under half trace to an unresolved V gene, and the reason for the others is unknown. The sample table holds 53,000 or so clones, of which approximately 83% were seen once. 12% to 15% of the sample is taken by the ten largest. Sequencing was performed on CD4+ or CD8+ T cells sorted from blood, taken in a trial of the OX40 agonist ivuxolimab. Receptor source: an adult with an advanced solid tumor such as melanoma, head and neck, liver or kidney cancer.

This rearrangement joins TRBV7-3 to TRBJ2-2; D call uncertain. V lost 4 bases, J lost 4 bases, and 7 bases lay in between. Looked up from germline, CDR1 is SGHTA and CDR2 is FQGTGA. The CDR3 covers 13 residues. As DNA, the CDR3 is TGTGCCAGCAGCTCAGATATCACCGGGGAGCTGTTTTTT. Its translation: CASSSDITGELFF.

The chain employs TRBV5-1 and TRBJ1-4; 10 bases are a match to TRBD1. The germline CDR1 and CDR2 sequences are SGHRS and YFSETQ. This CDR3 comprises 14 residues. With 2 bases clipped from V and 7 bases from J, the junction kept 2 bases outside the gene matches. The CDR3 region is CASSLRTGGEKLFF. The DNA for the CDR3 is TGCGCCAGCAGCTTACGGACAGGGGGTGAAAAACTGTTTTTT.

The chain is built from TRBV11-3 and TRBJ2-1; 8 bases agree with TRBD1. The germline V gene has CDR1 SGHNT and CDR2 YENEEA. V trimming: 6 bases; J trimming: 2 bases; junction bases outside the gene matches: 6. This CDR3 spans 15 amino acids. CDR3 sequence reads: CASSYDRGAYNEQFF. Here the CDR3 DNA reads TGTGCCAGCAGTTACGACAGGGGAGCCTACAATGAGCAGTTCTTC. Combining the CDR3 with reference TRBV11-3 and TRBJ2-1 gives the whole variable domain EAGVVQSPRYKIIEKKQPVAFWCNPISGHNTLYWYLQNLGQGPELLIRYENEEAVDDSQLPKDRFSAERLKGVDSTLKIQPAELGDSAVYLCASSYDRGAYNEQFFGPGTRLTVL.

The chain uses TRBV19 and TRBJ1-3; D unclear. With 6 bases removed from V and 0 bases from J, the gap between germline ends came to 9 bases. The germline CDR1 and CDR2 sequences are LNHDA and SQIVND (reference sequence). This CDR3 contains 14 residues. CDR3 sequence (DNA): TGTGCCAGTAGGGCAGGCTACTCTGGAAACACCATATATTTT. It translates to CASRAGYSGNTIYF.

The V gene is TRBV11-3, the J gene TRBJ2-3; 12 bases fit TRBD2. With 4 bases clipped from V and 2 bases from J, the junction kept 4 bases outside the gene matches. Germline V gene lookup returns CDR1 SGHNT and CDR2 YENEEA. The CDR3 contains 16 residues. The CDR3, as DNA: TGTGCCAGCAGCTCCAGGACTAGCGGGACCACAGATACGCAGTATTTT. Translating gives CASSSRTSGTTDTQYF.

The chain is built from TRBV6-9 and TRBJ1-5; 7 nucleotides line up with TRBD1. The CDR3 spans 17 residues. V lost 3 bases, J lost 2 bases, and 10 bases stayed unmatched. Per germline, CDR1 MNHGY and CDR2 SVAAGI. The CDR3, as DNA: TGTGCCAGCAGTTACCGCAACAGGGGTCAAGGCAATCAGCCCCAGCATTTT. Its translation: CASSYRNRGQGNQPQHF.

The rearrangement uses TRBV11-2 and TRBJ2-1; D uncertain. The V gene's germline CDR1 is SGHAT and CDR2 FQNNGV. The germline V and J ends were trimmed by 5 bases and 12 bases, with 17 bases remaining between them. The CDR3 contains 13 residues. The CDR3 DNA reads as TGTGCCAGCAGCGCAAACAACATGGAGCGGCAGTTCTTC. Amino acids: CASSANNMERQFF.

The genes are TRBV21-1 and TRBJ2-2. TRBV21-1 is a known pseudogene. The CDR3 consists of 13 residues. CDR3 sequence reads: CASSKGKTGELFF. The CDR3, as DNA: TGTGCCAGCAGCAAAGGCAAAACCGGGGAGCTGTTTTTT.

The chain combines TRBV4-2 with TRBJ2-7; D is perhaps TRBD1 (6 bases). CDR1 and CDR2 (germline): LGHNA, YNFKEQ. The V end lost 0 bases, the J end lost 1 base, and 10 bases lay between the germline ends. This CDR3 region has 15 residues. CDR3 residues: CASSQEGDTSYEQYF. CDR3 DNA: TGTGCCAGCAGCCAAGAGGGGGACACATCCTACGAGCAGTACTTC.

This clone was counted between two and nine times. V usage is TRBV2 and J usage is TRBJ2-7; TRBD1 matches at 8 bases. Losses at the gene ends were 10 bases for V and 0 bases for J; bases not matched to a gene: 8. CDR1 is SNHLY, CDR2 FYNNEI, per germline. The CDR3 is 14 residues long. The CDR3 here is CANSRTGISYEQYF. CDR3 bases: TGTGCCAACTCCCGGACAGGGATCTCCTACGAGCAGTACTTC. The variable domain in full, completed from reference TRBV2 and TRBJ2-7, reads EPEVTQTPSHQVTQMGQEVILRCVPISNHLYFYWYRQILGQKVEFLVSFYNNEISEKSEIFDDQFSVERPDGSNFTLKIRSTKLEDSAMYFCANSRTGISYEQYFGPGTRLTVT.

The genes are TRBV2 and TRBJ1-2; 7 bases align to TRBD1. V shed 3 bases, J shed 3 bases, and the junction held 1 base outside the gene matches. The CDR3 spans 13 residues. The germline V gene has CDR1 SNHLY and CDR2 FYNNEI. Here the CDR3 reads CASSDDRDYGYTF. The DNA for the CDR3 is TGTGCCAGCAGTGATGACAGGGACTATGGCTACACCTTC.

This clone has more than one count but fewer than ten. V is TRBV28 and J is TRBJ2-4; 7 bases are a match to TRBD2. CDR1 is MDHEN and CDR2 is SYDVKM in the germline V gene. CDR3 length equals 15 residues. The V gene end was trimmed by 5 bases and the J gene end by 6 bases; junction bases not matched to a gene: 10. CDR3 protein: CASSRSGEGGNIQYF. As DNA, the CDR3 is TGTGCCAGCAGTCGTTCGGGGGAGGGCGGAAACATTCAGTACTTC. Together with reference TRBV28 and TRBJ2-4, the CDR3 gives the full variable domain: DVKVTQSSRYLVKRTGEKVFLECVQDMDHENMFWYRQDPGLGLRLIYFSYDVKMKEKGDIPEGYSVSREKKERFSLILESASTNQTSMYLCASSRSGEGGNIQYFGAGTRLSVL.

The chain carries TRBV6-4 and TRBJ2-2; D gene uncertain. V was pared by 0 bases and J by 4 bases, with 3 bases between. In germline, CDR1 is MRHNA, CDR2 SNTAGT. The CDR3 runs 13 residues. The chain's CDR3 is CASSDSSTGELFF. The CDR3, as DNA: TGTGCCAGCAGTGACTCTAGCACCGGGGAGCTGTTTTTT.

This rearrangement joins TRBV5-1 to TRBJ1-5; D is uncertain. Germline values: CDR1 SGHRS, CDR2 YFSETQ. There are 14 residues in the CDR3. V was trimmed by 3 bases and J by 9 bases, leaving 16 bases between them. The CDR3 DNA follows: TGCGCCAGCAGCTACGACGGCGCTGGCATGCCCCAGCATTTT. Residues: CASSYDGAGMPQHF. The full variable domain, its missing parts supplied by reference TRBV5-1 and TRBJ1-5, is KAGVTQTPRYLIKTRGQQVTLSCSPISGHRSVSWYQQTPGQGLQFLFEYFSETQRNKGNFPGRFSGRQFSNSRSEMNVSTLELGDSALYLCASSYDGAGMPQHFGDGTRLSIL.

The genes are TRBV7-2 and TRBJ2-1, with D perhaps matching TRBD2 (6 bases). Between the trimmed V and J ends, which lost 0 bases and 3 bases, there was a span of 9 bases. The CDR3 consists of 15 residues. CDR1 SGHTA and CDR2 FQGNSA come from the germline V gene. The CDR3 sequence: CASSLAVGSYNEQFF. For the CDR3, the DNA is TGTGCCAGCAGCTTAGCGGTCGGGAGCTACAATGAGCAGTTCTTC.

J is TRBJ1-5 and V is TRBV6-6; the D is unclear. Between the trimmed V and J ends, which lost 4 bases and 8 bases, there was a span of 18 bases. The CDR3 consists of 15 residues. The germline gives CDR1 MNHNY, CDR2 SVGAGI (reference sequence). CDR3 coding DNA: TGTGCCAGCAGTTGGATGGCCGAAGGAAAAGAGCCCCAGCATTTT. Translating it yields CASSWMAEGKEPQHF.

In DNA form, the CDR3 reads TGTGCCTCAAGGGACAGACTGCAAGAGACCCAGTACTTC. Its translation: CASRDRLQETQYF. V is TRBV10-3 and J is TRBJ2-5; 7 nucleotides match TRBD1. This CDR3 region has 13 residues. Germline V gene data show CDR1 as ENHRY and CDR2 as SYGVKD. V shed 11 bases, J shed 2 bases, and the junction held 8 bases outside the gene matches.

The genes are TRBV28 and TRBJ2-7, with 11 bases aligning to TRBD1. With 6 bases clipped from V and 2 bases from J, the junction kept 6 bases outside the gene matches. CDR1 MDHEN and CDR2 SYDVKM come from the germline V gene. This CDR3 region has 15 residues. The CDR3: CASRTGQGVTYEQYF. In DNA form, the CDR3 reads TGTGCCAGCAGAACGGGACAGGGGGTAACCTACGAGCAGTACTTC. Variable domain in full (rest from reference TRBV28 and TRBJ2-7): DVKVTQSSRYLVKRTGEKVFLECVQDMDHENMFWYRQDPGLGLRLIYFSYDVKMKEKGDIPEGYSVSREKKERFSLILESASTNQTSMYLCASRTGQGVTYEQYFGPGTRLTVT.

This clone was counted a single time. V and J are TRBV27 and TRBJ2-4, with D maybe TRBD1 (7 bases). Germline V CDR1 and CDR2: MNHEY, SMNVEV (reference sequence). V dropped 1 base and J dropped 0 bases, with 22 bases sitting between them. The CDR3 covers 20 residues. CDR3 in DNA: TGTGCCAGCAGTTTATTAGGAACCGGAGGGGGCAAACTAGCCAAAAACATTCAGTACTTC. Encoded protein: CASSLLGTGGGKLAKNIQYF.

The chain employs TRBV19 and TRBJ2-5, with D possibly matching TRBD1 (7 bases). The CDR3 spans 13 residues. Germline loops: CDR1 LNHDA, CDR2 SQIVND (reference sequence). V was shortened by 9 bases and J by 0 bases, with 11 bases between the two germline ends. The CDR3 DNA follows: TGTGCCAGCCGGGGGACAGACCAAGAGACCCAGTACTTC. This translates into CASRGTDQETQYF. The complete variable domain, with remaining parts taken from reference TRBV19 and TRBJ2-5, reads DGGITQSPKYLFRKEGQNVTLSCEQNLNHDAMYWYRQDPGQGLRLIYYSQIVNDFQKGDIAEGYSVSREKKESFPLTVTSAQKNPTAFYLCASRGTDQETQYFGPGTRLLVL.

V is TRBV10-1 and J is TRBJ2-5, with D possibly called TRBD1 or TRBD2 (5 bases each). The CDR3 sequence is 15 residues long. CDR1 and CDR2 (germline): WNHNN, SYGVQD (reference sequence). Trimming left V 2 bases short and J 5 bases short, with 15 bases between. CDR3 coding DNA: TGCGCCAGCAGTGAGCGGGCTGGGACGGGGGAGACCCAGTACTTC. It specifies CASSERAGTGETQYF.

This clone has only one observation. The chain couples TRBV5-1 to TRBJ2-2; D might be TRBD2 (6 bases). The CDR3 contains 12 residues. V was pared by 5 bases and J by 7 bases, with 9 bases between. Per the germline V gene, CDR1 is SGHRS and CDR2 is YFSETQ. The CDR3 spells CASRRDGGELFF. The CDR3 DNA follows: TGCGCCAGCAGGCGGGACGGCGGGGAGCTGTTTTTT.

The chain combines TRBV6-6 with TRBJ1-1, with unresolved D. Trimming took off 2 bases at V and 11 bases at J, with 3 bases between the two ends. The CDR3 covers 9 residues. Per the germline V gene, CDR1 is MNHNY and CDR2 is SVGAGI (reference sequence). This CDR3 is CASSYMAFF. The CDR3 DNA follows: TGTGCCAGCAGTTACATGGCTTTCTTT.

This clone was detected only once. The chain carries TRBV19 and TRBJ2-7; 8 bases align to TRBD2. CDR1 is LNHDA and CDR2 is SQIVND in the germline V gene (reference sequence). The CDR3 is 13 residues long. V gave up 3 bases and J gave up 6 bases; unmatched junction bases: 4. For the CDR3, the DNA is TGTGCCAGTAGTATCGGCGGGAGGAGCGAGCAGTACTTC. This sequence encodes CASSIGGRSEQYF.

The V call is TRBV4-1, the J call TRBJ2-5, with 7 bases aligning to TRBD2. The germline gives CDR1 MGHRA, CDR2 YSYEKL. This CDR3 has 16 residues. The V and J ends lost 4 bases and 2 bases, in that order; junction bases with no gene match: 10. As DNA, the CDR3 is TGCGCCAGCAGCCGAAACGCGGGCGGGAGACAAGAGACCCAGTACTTC. The encoded protein is CASSRNAGGRQETQYF.

This sequence joins TRBV5-4 and TRBJ2-1, with 7 bases matching TRBD2. The CDR3 length is 15 residues. V lost 4 bases, J lost 0 bases, and 4 bases stayed unmatched. Germline V gene lookup returns CDR1 SGHNT and CDR2 YYREEE (reference sequence). CDR3 in DNA: TGTGCCAGCAGCACCGCTAGCGGCTCCTACAATGAGCAGTTCTTC. It translates to CASSTASGSYNEQFF.

V usage is TRBV6-5 and J usage is TRBJ2-1; no clear D gene. The length of the CDR3 is 16 residues. Trimming took off 4 bases at V and 3 bases at J, with 16 bases between the two ends. Germline V gene lookup returns CDR1 MNHEY and CDR2 SVGAGI. CDR3 nucleotide sequence: TGTGCCAGCAGTTCAACGGCCGCGCGCCGCTACAATGAGCAGTTCTTC. It translates to CASSSTAARRYNEQFF.